Given below is one T cell receptor beta chain in context. TCR beta sequencing covered blood CD8+ and CD4+ T cells. This sample was taken from a study of CD8 T cells in Susac syndrome. Germline CDR1 is MDHEN and CDR2 is SYDVKM. The CDR3 sequence is 12 residues long. V was trimmed by 2 bases and J by 13 bases, leaving 14 bases between them. An amount of RNA that ranged from roughly 0.45 to 1 ug was reverse transcribed with random hexamers. In TCRdb, the immunoSEQ multiplex PCR reads were re-called with MiXCR into one record per CDR3 protein. The sample holds 120,000 to 150,000 distinct CDR3 sequences, approximately 95% seen once.

Sequencing was carried out using CD4+ T cells from PBMCs. The clonotype was recovered from a human donor with multiple sclerosis. The chain employs TRBV28 and TRBJ2-5; a weak D match, TRBD1 (6 bases). The CDR3 reads CASSLLHGTWYF. CDR3 nucleotide sequence: TGTGCCAGCAGTTTACTACACGGGACATGGTACTTC.